This TCR beta chain was recovered during a study of T cell responses to AZD1222 COVID-19 vaccine. Study observations and caveats: Females outnumbered males among donors, who were mostly white British; clonal diversity was possibly underestimated. Two AZD1222 administrations were followed by greater Spike-specific TCR breadth and depth. The peak T cell response came first, and repertoires were sampled only after it.

Germline V gives CDR1 MNHEY, CDR2 SVGAGI. The CDR3 totals 14 residues. Deletions cut 7 bases from V and 4 bases from J, with 16 bases between. Method: immunoSEQ multiplex PCR; TCRdb's copy keeps in-frame clones and lacks some. The sample lists some 42,000 clones, 65% to 85% seen once, with more than 15% in the top ten. It was second doses at about 4 or about 12 weeks that were pooled. Of note for this clone: The antigen is undetermined.

The TCR originated in an adult who received the AZD1222 COVID-19 vaccine. The chain has TRBV6-5 and TRBJ1-2; D gene uncertain. The specimen was peripheral blood, collected 28 days after the second AZD1222 dose. The chain's CDR3 is CASTLERATYGYTF. The CDR3 region has the DNA TGTGCCAGCACCCTAGAAAGGGCAACCTATGGCTACACCTTC.